The 28 T cell receptor beta chains in this list originate from one sample, sequenced in a study of tumor and adjacent non-tumor tissue in lung cancer. This sample's RNA came from whole unsorted tissue. Three rounds of nested PCR, following a modified ARM-PCR protocol, produced the TCRbeta library. TCRdb reprocessed the multiplex PCR reads with MiXCR, giving one entry per CDR3 protein. The profile shows 200,000 to 250,000 distinct CDR3 sequences, around 71% of them singletons. Sequenced input: lung tumor tissue. These receptors all stem from a man in his sixties with non-small cell lung cancer.

Here the CDR3 reads CASSQEGLAGCRDIQYF. For the CDR3, the DNA is TGCGCCAGCAGCCAAGAAGGGCTAGCGGGGTGTCGCGATATTCAGTACTTC. V gene TRBV4-1 combines with J gene TRBJ2-4; 9 nucleotides agree with TRBD2. CDR3 length: 17 residues. Per the germline V gene, CDR1 is MGHRA and CDR2 is YSYEKL. Trimming removed 0 bases from V and 10 bases from J; junction bases left unmatched: 13.

As concerns this clonotype: This may be a read error: a much more frequent sequence differs by one nucleotide. The chain has TRBV10-1 and TRBJ2-2, with 8 positions matching TRBD2. J was trimmed by 6 bases and V by 0 bases; bases with no gene match: 9. The CDR3 has 17 amino acids. Looked up from germline, CDR1 is WNHNN and CDR2 is SYGVQD (reference sequence). DNA for the CDR3: TGCGCCAGCAGTGAGTCGCGCGGGAGGAAGAGAGCCGGGGAGCTGTTTTTT. This sequence encodes CASSESRGRKRAGELFF.

The chain carries TRBV29-1 and TRBJ2-4, with D perhaps matching TRBD1 (5 bases). CDR1 is SQVTM, CDR2 ANQGSEA, per germline. The CDR3 runs to 15 residues. As DNA, the CDR3 is TGCAACGTCTCTTTTTATAGGGGTTCCAAAAACATTCAGTACTTC. Amino acid sequence: CNVSFYRGSKNIQYF.

Points on this clonotype: At one end, the junction sequence differs from germline, possibly due to a read error. V and J are TRBV11-3 and TRBJ1-3; D is uncertain. CDR1 is SGHNT and CDR2 is YENEEA in the germline V gene. The CDR3 consists of 12 residues. This CDR3 reads CASNHTGNTIYF. The DNA for the CDR3 is TGTGCTAGCAACCATACTGGAAACACCATATATTTT. Full variable domain (outside the CDR3, taken from reference TRBV11-3 and TRBJ1-3): EAGVVQSPRYKIIEKKQPVAFWCNPISGHNTLYWYLQNLGQGPELLIRYENEEAVDDSQLPKDRFSAERLKGVDSTLKIQPAELGDSAVYLCASNHTGNTIYFGEGSWLTVV.

The rearrangement uses TRBV11-2 and TRBJ2-1; 15 bases are shared with TRBD2. Judging by the DNA end, TRBJ2-7 fits better; the J call may be wrong. Germline loops: CDR1 SGHAT, CDR2 FQNNGV. CDR3 size: 14 residues. The CDR3 reads CASSSGLAGGPQYF. In nucleotides, the CDR3 is TGTGCCAGCAGTTCCGGACTAGCGGGGGGGCCGCAGTACTTC.

On this clonotype: It may be a read error: a sequence one base away is much more abundant. The chain links TRBV11-3 to TRBJ2-5, with D perhaps TRBD1 (6 bases). The CDR3 spans 14 residues. Germline loops: CDR1 SGHNT, CDR2 YENEEA. Trimming removed 5 bases from V and 2 bases from J, with 12 bases in between. This chain's CDR3 is CASSPPGVQETQYF. CDR3 coding DNA: TGTGCCAGCAGCCCGCCAGGGGTACAAGAGACCCAGTACTTC.

For this clonotype: The junction departs from the called germline gene at one end, perhaps through a read error. The chain is built from TRBV5-6 and TRBJ2-1, with D perhaps assigned TRBD1 or TRBD2 (5 bases each). The germline CDR1 and CDR2 sequences are SGHDT and YYEEEE. CDR3 length equals 14 residues. The CDR3 reads CSSSFPEGYNEQFF. CDR3 in DNA: TGTTCCAGCAGCTTCCCCGAGGGGTACAATGAGCAGTTCTTC. The variable domain in full, with the rest retrieved from reference TRBV5-6 and TRBJ2-1, is DAGVTQSPTHLIKTRGQQVTLRCSPKSGHDTVSWYQQALGQGPQFIFQYYEEEERQRGNFPDRFSGHQFPNYSSELNVNALLLGDSALYLCSSSFPEGYNEQFFGPGTRLTVL.

Concerning this clonotype: An end of the junction differs from the germline gene, which may be a read error. The CDR3 protein is CASSGISGFTDTLYF. The DNA for the CDR3 is TGTGCCAGCAGTGGGATTAGCGGTTTTACAGATACGCTGTATTTT. This chain connects TRBV12-3 or TRBV12-4 to TRBJ2-3; D might be TRBD2 (6 bases). CDR3 size: 15 residues.

This clonotype appeared a few times. The CDR3 nucleotides read TGCGCCAGCAGCCGCCAGGGTGTCGCGGAGACCCAGTACTTC. Translated: CASSRQGVAETQYF. This sequence joins TRBV4-3 and TRBJ2-5; D might be TRBD1 (5 bases). The V gene's germline CDR1 is LGHNA and CDR2 YSLEER. Trimming took 4 bases from V and 5 from J, leaving 14 bases between them. This CDR3 spans 14 amino acids.

The chain carries TRBV28 and TRBJ2-7; 7 bases are shared with TRBD2. Trimming at V came to 6 bases and at J to 6 bases, leaving 17 bases not matched to a gene. The CDR3 is made up of 16 amino acids. The germline V gene encodes CDR1 MDHEN and CDR2 SYDVKM. The DNA for the CDR3 is TGTGCCAGCAGAACGGGCGGGAGCGGTTCGTTCTTCGAGCAGTACTTC. This gives the protein CASRTGGSGSFFEQYF.

This clonotype has a count of ten or more. The V call is TRBV7-2, the J call TRBJ2-1; 10 nucleotides align to TRBD2. Germline CDR1 SGHTA, CDR2 FQGNSA. Trimming took 2 bases from V and 9 from J; bases not matched to a gene: 7. The CDR3 totals 15 residues. CDR3 residues: CASSLFSGGSFEQFF. Written as DNA, the CDR3 is TGTGCCAGCAGCTTATTTAGCGGGGGGAGCTTTGAGCAGTTCTTC.

This clonotype appeared a few times. This may stem from a read error, because a much larger clone lies one nucleotide away. V and J are TRBV20-1 and TRBJ2-5; TRBD2 aligns across 7 bases. CDR1 is DFQATT and CDR2 is SNEGSKA in the germline V gene (reference sequence). Losses at the gene ends were 3 bases for V and 5 bases for J; bases not matched to a gene: 6. The CDR3 totals 13 residues. This CDR3 is CSASRGVRETQYF. The CDR3 nucleotides are TGCAGTGCTAGTCGGGGGGTCAGGGAGACCCAGTACTTC.

In regard to this clonotype: Relative to the germline gene, one junction end is altered; a read error may explain this. V and J are TRBV4-1 and TRBJ1-3; 7 positions match TRBD1. The CDR3 totals 16 residues. CDR1 MGHRA and CDR2 YSYEKL come from the germline V gene. The DNA for the CDR3 is TGCGTCAGCAGCCAAGTTCAGGGGGGCTCTGGAAACACCATATATTTC. Its protein is CVSSQVQGGSGNTIYF.

Regarding this clonotype: It may be a read error: a sequence one base away is much more abundant. This sequence joins TRBV20-1 and TRBJ1-1; tentative D call: TRBD1 (5 bases). The length of the CDR3 is 12 residues. CDR1 and CDR2 (germline): DFQATT, SNEGSKA (reference sequence). CDR3 bases: TGCAGGAAGAGTCGGGGGAACACTGAAACTTTCTTT. Amino acid sequence: CRKSRGNTETFF.

This clonotype was detected once. This may be a read error: a much more frequent sequence differs by one nucleotide. The conserved closing phenylalanine or tryptophan is absent in this CDR3, likely reflecting a read error. The V call is TRBV20-1, the J call TRBJ2-7, with 7 nucleotides matching TRBD2. V gave up 7 bases and J gave up 2 bases; unmatched junction bases: 8. From germline, CDR1 is DFQATT and CDR2 SNEGSKA (reference sequence). There are 13 residues in the CDR3. CDR3 protein: CSGMASGTYEQYL. In nucleotides, the CDR3 is TGCAGTGGGATGGCTAGCGGAACCTACGAGCAGTACTTA.

This chain links TRBV29-1 with TRBJ1-1; D is undetermined. V was clipped by 7 bases and J by 6 bases, with 15 bases between them. Germline-derived CDR1 and CDR2 are SQVTM and ANQGSEA. The CDR3 is 12 amino acids. The DNA for the CDR3 is TGCAGCGCTCAAGGCGGATCCGCTGAAGCTTTCTTT. Translated: CSAQGGSAEAFF.

With regard to this clonotype: The junction differs from germline at one of its ends, possibly a read error. The chain has TRBV20-1 and TRBJ2-3, with 10 bases lining up with TRBD2. The CDR3 is 14 amino acids. Germline CDR1 and CDR2: DFQATT and SNEGSKA (reference sequence). The CDR3 region has the DNA TGTAGTGCAGAACTAGCGGGGAAGATAGATACGCAGTATTTT. This translates into CSAELAGKIDTQYF.

Details on this clonotype: The junction departs from germline at one end; a sequencing error may be responsible. The V call is TRBV6-1, the J call TRBJ2-1, with 8 bases lining up with TRBD2. The CDR3 is 14 amino acids. Germline V gene data show CDR1 as MNHNS and CDR2 as SASEGT. CDR3 residues: CACWTSRAHNEQVF. CDR3 nucleotide sequence: TGTGCCTGCTGGACTAGCAGGGCGCACAATGAGCAGGTCTTC.

The V call is TRBV20-1, the J call TRBJ2-3, with D tentatively TRBD1 or TRBD2 (5 bases each). This CDR3 is 15 amino acids long. CDR1 and CDR2 from the germline V gene are DFQATT and SNEGSKA (reference sequence). V was cut by 6 bases and J by 0 bases, with 16 bases left in between. CDR3: CSASQLGDSTDTQYF. The CDR3 nucleotides read TGCAGTGCCTCCCAGCTGGGGGACAGCACAGATACGCAGTATTTT.

Turning to this clonotype: A read error may explain this, as a much larger clone is one base away. The rearrangement joins TRBV20-1 to TRBJ2-5; 10 bases line up with TRBD2. Germline CDR1 and CDR2: DFQATT and SNEGSKA (reference sequence). The V segment lost 6 bases and the J segment 0 bases; nucleotides outside the gene matches: 13. This CDR3 is 17 amino acids long. This CDR3 reads CSATNIGTSAYQETQYF. The CDR3 nucleotides are TGCAGTGCGACAAATATAGGGACTAGCGCGTACCAAGAGACCCAGTACTTC.

As concerns this clonotype: The CDR3 end shows no conserved phenylalanine or tryptophan, and so a read error is likely. The DNA is left out, because the CDR3 cannot be placed on it with certainty; the CDR3 is given as TCRdb lists it. The V gene is TRBV5-5, the J gene TRBJ2-7; TRBD1 is the table's D call, not checked against the DNA. Inclusive of both ends, the CDR3 amounts to 13 amino acids. CDR1 and CDR2 (germline): SGHKS, YYEKEE (reference sequence). The CDR3: CASSLEDNLGTYC.

Of note for this clonotype: With a much larger clone just one base away, this may be a read error. V and J are TRBV6-5 and TRBJ1-1; D is uncertain. This CDR3 contains 11 residues. V lost 8 bases to trimming and J lost 1 base, with 5 bases between them. Per the germline V gene, CDR1 is MNHEY and CDR2 is SVGAGI. The CDR3 sequence is CASESNTEAFF. The DNA for the CDR3 is TGTGCCAGCGAGTCGAACACTGAAGCTTTCTTT.

Note on this clonotype: The junction does not match germline at one end; this may be a read error. The rearrangement joins TRBV11-3 to TRBJ2-1; D not resolved. The CDR3 is 15 amino acids. Germline CDR1 and CDR2: SGHNT and YENEEA. The CDR3 here is CVSSLGSISPNEQFF. DNA of the CDR3: TGTGTCAGCAGCTTAGGGTCAATAAGTCCCAATGAGCAGTTCTTC. Combining the CDR3 with reference TRBV11-3 and TRBJ2-1 gives the whole variable domain EAGVVQSPRYKIIEKKQPVAFWCNPISGHNTLYWYLQNLGQGPELLIRYENEEAVDDSQLPKDRFSAERLKGVDSTLKIQPAELGDSAVYLCVSSLGSISPNEQFFGPGTRLTVL.

The chain recombines TRBV5-5 with TRBJ1-1, with D hard to call. Germline CDR1 is SGHKS and CDR2 is YYEKEE (reference sequence). This CDR3 contains 14 residues. V was shortened by 4 bases and J by 4 bases, with 14 bases between the two germline ends. CDR3 in DNA: TGTGCCAGCAGCCGGGATATGGCTAGCACTGAAGCTTTCTTT. This encodes CASSRDMASTEAFF.

With regard to this clonotype: A much larger clone lies a single base off, so this may be a read error. This sequence joins TRBV12-5 and TRBJ2-1; 7 bases are shared with TRBD2. Germline CDR1 LGHNT, CDR2 FRNRAP. The length of the CDR3 is 13 residues. In nucleotides, the CDR3 is TGTGCCAGTCGAACTAGCGTGGTTAGCGGGCAGTTCTTC. Amino acid sequence: CASRTSVVSGQFF.

Turning to this clonotype: A much larger clonotype is one base distant, so this may be a read error. This sequence joins TRBV4-2 and TRBJ1-6; no firm D call. Deletions cut 0 bases from V and 3 bases from J, with 9 bases between. Looked up from germline, CDR1 is LGHNA and CDR2 is YNFKEQ. The CDR3 length is 16 residues. CDR3 sequence: CASSQDGSDYNSPLHF. CDR3 DNA sequence: TGTGCCAGCAGCCAAGATGGCAGCGACTATAATTCACCCCTCCACTTT.

In its sample, this clonotype was seen many times. The DNA of the CDR3 is TGTGCCAGCAGCTTAGATCTGACGGACACGGCGGGGGGCTACACCTTC. It yields the protein CASSLDLTDTAGGYTF. The J gene is TRBJ1-2, the V gene TRBV11-2; possible D gene TRBD1, 5 bases. Trimming removed 0 bases at V and 8 bases at J, with 19 bases between. CDR3 length: 16 residues. Germline CDR1 reads SGHAT; CDR2 reads FQNNGV.

This clonotype has only a few counts. CDR3 sequence: CASSQEGTTGYGYTF. In DNA form, the CDR3 reads TGCGCCAGCAGCCAAGAGGGCACGACTGGCTATGGCTACACCTTC. The J gene is TRBJ1-2, the V gene TRBV4-1; D is unresolved. With 0 bases removed from V and 4 bases from J, the gap between germline ends came to 12 bases. The V gene's germline CDR1 is MGHRA and CDR2 YSYEKL. This CDR3 contains 15 residues.